These T cell receptor beta chains were read from a single sample in a study of vaccination effects on CD4 cells after COVID-19. The table came from immunoSEQ multiplex PCR; TCRdb's copy has only in-frame clones and leaves some out. This table has about 73,000 clones, roughly 74% appearing once. The antigens these receptors bind are not known. This material consisted of CD4+ T cells from PBMCs cultured with HCoV-NL63 spike peptides, taken before COVID-19 vaccination. The receptor source for this set is a human donor who received a COVID-19 vaccine. Each CDR3 is given without its conserved first and last residue.

v_call cdr3_length cdr3_aa
TRBV5-1 12 ASSPANRNTEAF
TRBV9 17 ASSWGRLAGGRSQETQY
TRBV19 13 ASSISPAIGNTIY
TRBV6-5 12 ASRQDSSGNTIY
TRBV6-1 12 ASSDPGRGDTQY
TRBV4-1 14 ASSQAGWRGNQPQH
TRBV11-1 10 ASKWAGNEQF
TRBV2 12 ASTWRGSESGYT
TRBV5-5 13 ASSLGVGSADTQY
TRBV7-2 11 ASSLAGGYGYT
TRBV6-2/TRBV6-3 14 ASSVKGALVTGELF
TRBV5-5 14 ASSLGAGGLDTEAF
TRBV30 11 AWSVNRGPEQF
TRBV18 12 ASSPTGSDTEAF
TRBV25-1 13 ASSELGGVRTEAF
TRBV5-5 14 ASSWAGPSGEDTQY
TRBV29-1 11 SVDLRVVDTQY
TRBV5-1 12 ASSSPGTAYGYT
TRBV5-1 13 ASSPGLAGAGELF
TRBV7-8 10 ASSRGGETQY
TRBV6-5 11 ASSYPGVETQY
TRBV28 11 ASSVQVGYGYT
TRBV2 11 ASSVQGASGYT
TRBV10-2 13 ASSPHRASGNTIY
TRBV7-2 10 ASSLPNNEQF
TRBV2 12 ASSGGPNTGELF
TRBV19 12 ASSSQGFTGELF
TRBV30 15 AWSSPGLAGPLKTQY
TRBV6-5 10 ASRDKYYGYT
TRBV28 15 ASSLPGTGVGIYGYT
TRBV27 15 ASSTRQGVGGAYGYT
TRBV6-2/TRBV6-3 15 ASSYSTEGVYNSPLH
TRBV7-2 16 ASSLGSQGASYNSPLH
TRBV19 13 ASSMAPGIGSPLH
TRBV5-1 14 ASSLTVAGNAGELF
TRBV12-3/TRBV12-4 11 ASSLIRGGGYT
TRBV7-3 14 ASSLNSAGVNTEAF
TRBV7-6 13 ASSKGAGGRNEQF
TRBV28 10 ASRVGGQPQH
TRBV7-3 19 ASSQERGVRTSGGAGDTQY
TRBV19 12 ASSMDIRRTEAF
TRBV30 11 AWRTGGRETQY
TRBV6-6 11 ASRTGGGSPLH
TRBV24-1 11 AACRQGGTEAF
TRBV19 9 ASSNSQPQH
TRBV15 15 ATSPLGGRGFTGELF